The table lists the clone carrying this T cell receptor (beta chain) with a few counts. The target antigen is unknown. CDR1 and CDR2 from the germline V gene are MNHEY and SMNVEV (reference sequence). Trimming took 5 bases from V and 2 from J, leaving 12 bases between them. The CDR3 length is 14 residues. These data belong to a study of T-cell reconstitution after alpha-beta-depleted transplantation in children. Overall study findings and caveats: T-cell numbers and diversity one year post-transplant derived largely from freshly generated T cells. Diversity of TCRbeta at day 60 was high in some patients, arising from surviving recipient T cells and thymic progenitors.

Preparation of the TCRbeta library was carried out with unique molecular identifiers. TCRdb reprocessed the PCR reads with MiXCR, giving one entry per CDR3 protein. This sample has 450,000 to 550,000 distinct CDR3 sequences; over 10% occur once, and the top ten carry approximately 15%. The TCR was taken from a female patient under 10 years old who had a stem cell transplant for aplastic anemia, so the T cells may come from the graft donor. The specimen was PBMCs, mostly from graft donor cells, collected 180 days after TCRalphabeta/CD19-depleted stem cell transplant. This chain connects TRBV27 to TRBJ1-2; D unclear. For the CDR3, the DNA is TGTGCCAGCAGTCCCACTAGACGGAACTATGGCTACACCTTC. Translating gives CASSPTRRNYGYTF.